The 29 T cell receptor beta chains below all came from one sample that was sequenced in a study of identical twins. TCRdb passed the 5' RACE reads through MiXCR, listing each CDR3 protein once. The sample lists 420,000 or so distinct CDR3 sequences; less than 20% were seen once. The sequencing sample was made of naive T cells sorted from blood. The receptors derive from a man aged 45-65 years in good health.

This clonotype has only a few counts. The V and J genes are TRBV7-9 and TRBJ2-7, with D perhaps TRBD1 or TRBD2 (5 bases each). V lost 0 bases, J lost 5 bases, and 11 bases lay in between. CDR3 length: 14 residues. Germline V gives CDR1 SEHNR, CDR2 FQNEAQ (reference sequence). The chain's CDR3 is CASSLAGGKDEQYF. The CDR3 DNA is TGTGCCAGCAGCTTAGCTGGGGGAAAAGACGAGCAGTACTTC.

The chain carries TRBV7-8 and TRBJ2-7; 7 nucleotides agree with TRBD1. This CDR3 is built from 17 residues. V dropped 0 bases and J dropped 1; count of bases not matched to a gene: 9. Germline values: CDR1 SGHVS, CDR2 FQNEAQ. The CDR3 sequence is CASSLAVLGQVSYEQYF. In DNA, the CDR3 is TGTGCCAGCAGCTTAGCTGTTTTAGGACAGGTTTCCTACGAGCAGTACTTC. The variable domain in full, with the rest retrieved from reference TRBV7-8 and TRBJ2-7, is GAGVSQSPRYKVAKRGQDVALRCDPISGHVSLFWYQQALGQGPEFLTYFQNEAQLDKSGLPSDRFFAERPEGSVSTLKIQRTQQEDSAVYLCASSLAVLGQVSYEQYFGPGTRLTVT.

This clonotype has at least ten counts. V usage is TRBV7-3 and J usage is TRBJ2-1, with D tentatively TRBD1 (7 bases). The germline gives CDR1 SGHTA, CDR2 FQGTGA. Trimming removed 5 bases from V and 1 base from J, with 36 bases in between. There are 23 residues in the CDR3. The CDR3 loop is CASSLTPSGQITNSGWSYNEQFF. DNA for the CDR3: TGTGCCAGCAGCCTTACCCCCTCGGGACAGATAACCAACAGCGGGTGGTCCTACAATGAGCAGTTCTTC.

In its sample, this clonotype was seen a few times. Here the CDR3 DNA reads TGCACCAGCAGCCAAGTTCACCCCAGGGGGCCGGATGGCTACACCTTC. This gives the protein CTSSQVHPRGPDGYTF. This chain uses TRBV1 with TRBJ1-2; the DNA was not compared with TRBD1, the D call given in the table. TRBV1 constitutes a pseudogene. The CDR3 has 16 residues.

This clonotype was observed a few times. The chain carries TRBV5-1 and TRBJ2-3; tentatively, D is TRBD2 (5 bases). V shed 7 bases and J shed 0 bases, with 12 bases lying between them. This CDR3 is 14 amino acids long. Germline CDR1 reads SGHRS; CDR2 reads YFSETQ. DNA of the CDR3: TGCGCCAGCCTCAGCGGAACTAGCACAGATACGCAGTATTTT. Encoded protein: CASLSGTSTDTQYF. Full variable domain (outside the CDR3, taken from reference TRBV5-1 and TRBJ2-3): KAGVTQTPRYLIKTRGQQVTLSCSPISGHRSVSWYQQTPGQGLQFLFEYFSETQRNKGNFPGRFSGRQFSNSRSEMNVSTLELGDSALYLCASLSGTSTDTQYFGPGTRLTVL.

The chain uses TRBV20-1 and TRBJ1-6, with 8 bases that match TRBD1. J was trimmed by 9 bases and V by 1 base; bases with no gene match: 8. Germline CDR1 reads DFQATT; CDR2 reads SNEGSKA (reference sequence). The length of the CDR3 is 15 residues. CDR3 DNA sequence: TGCAGTGCTAGAGTTGCCGGGACAGGTCCTTCACCCCTCCACTTT. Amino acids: CSARVAGTGPSPLHF.

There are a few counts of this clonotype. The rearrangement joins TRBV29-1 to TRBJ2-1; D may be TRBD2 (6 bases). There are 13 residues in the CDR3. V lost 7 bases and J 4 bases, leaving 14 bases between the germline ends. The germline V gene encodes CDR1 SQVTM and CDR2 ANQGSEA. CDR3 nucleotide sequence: TGCAGCGCGGGTGGGACTGTGTACAATGAGCAGTTCTTC. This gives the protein CSAGGTVYNEQFF.

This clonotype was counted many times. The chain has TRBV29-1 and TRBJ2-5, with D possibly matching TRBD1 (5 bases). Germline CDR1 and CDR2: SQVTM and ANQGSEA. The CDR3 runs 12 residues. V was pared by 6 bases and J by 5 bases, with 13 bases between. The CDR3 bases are TGCAGCGTGGGGCCCTTCTACGAGACCCAGTACTTC. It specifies CSVGPFYETQYF.

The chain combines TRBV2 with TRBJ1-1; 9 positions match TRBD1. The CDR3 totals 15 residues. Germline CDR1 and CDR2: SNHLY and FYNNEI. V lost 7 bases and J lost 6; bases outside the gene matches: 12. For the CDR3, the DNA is TGTGCCAGCAAAGAAAGGACAGGGGTTAGTTCTGAAGCTTTCTTT. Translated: CASKERTGVSSEAFF.

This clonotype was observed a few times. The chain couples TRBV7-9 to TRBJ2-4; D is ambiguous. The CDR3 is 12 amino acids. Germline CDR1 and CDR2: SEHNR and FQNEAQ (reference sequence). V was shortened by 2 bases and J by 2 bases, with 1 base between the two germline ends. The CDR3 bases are TGTGCCAGCAGCTTAACCAAAAACATTCAGTACTTC. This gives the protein CASSLTKNIQYF.

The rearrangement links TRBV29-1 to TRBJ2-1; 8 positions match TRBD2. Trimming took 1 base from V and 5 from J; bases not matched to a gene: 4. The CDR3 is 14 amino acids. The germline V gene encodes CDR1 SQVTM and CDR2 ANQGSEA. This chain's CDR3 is CSVEARGGDNEQFF. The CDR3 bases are TGCAGCGTTGAAGCCCGGGGGGGGGACAATGAGCAGTTCTTC.

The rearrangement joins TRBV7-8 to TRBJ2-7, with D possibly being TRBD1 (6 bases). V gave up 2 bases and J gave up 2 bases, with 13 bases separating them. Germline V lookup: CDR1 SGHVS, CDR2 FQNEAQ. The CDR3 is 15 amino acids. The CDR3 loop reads CASSLRDIGTYEQYF. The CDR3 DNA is TGTGCCAGCAGCTTAAGGGACATAGGGACCTACGAGCAGTACTTC.

This CDR3 reads CASSVGSLSTDTQYF. The CDR3 region has the DNA TGTGCCAGCAGCGTCGGCAGTCTCAGCACAGATACGCAGTATTTT. This rearrangement joins TRBV9 to TRBJ2-3; D is undetermined. The CDR3 consists of 15 residues. Trimming removed 2 bases at V and 0 bases at J, with 10 bases between. Germline V gene data show CDR1 as SGDLS and CDR2 as YYNGEE.

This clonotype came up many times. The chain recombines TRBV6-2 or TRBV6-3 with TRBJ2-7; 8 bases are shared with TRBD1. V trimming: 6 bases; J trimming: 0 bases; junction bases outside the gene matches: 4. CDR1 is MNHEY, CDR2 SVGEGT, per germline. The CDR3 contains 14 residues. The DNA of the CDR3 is TGTGCCAGCAGCTGGACAGGGTTCTCCTACGAGCAGTACTTC. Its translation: CASSWTGFSYEQYF.

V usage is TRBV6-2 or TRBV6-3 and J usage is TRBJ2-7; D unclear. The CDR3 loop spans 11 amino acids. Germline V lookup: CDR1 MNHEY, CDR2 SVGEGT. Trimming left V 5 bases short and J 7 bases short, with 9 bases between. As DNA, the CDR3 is TGTGCCAGCAGTCACGGTGGGGAGCAGTACTTC. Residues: CASSHGGEQYF.

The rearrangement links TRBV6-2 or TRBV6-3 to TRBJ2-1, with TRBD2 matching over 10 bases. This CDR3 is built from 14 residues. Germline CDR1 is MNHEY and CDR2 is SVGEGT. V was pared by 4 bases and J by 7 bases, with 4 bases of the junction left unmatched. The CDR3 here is CASSFLAGVNEQFF. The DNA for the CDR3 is TGTGCCAGCAGTTTTCTAGCGGGAGTGAATGAGCAGTTCTTC.

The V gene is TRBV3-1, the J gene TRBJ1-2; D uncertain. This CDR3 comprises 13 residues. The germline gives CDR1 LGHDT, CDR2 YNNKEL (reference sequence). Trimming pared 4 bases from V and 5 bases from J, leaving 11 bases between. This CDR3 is CASSLSLSYGYTF. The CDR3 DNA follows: TGTGCCAGCAGCCTATCCTTATCATATGGCTACACCTTC.

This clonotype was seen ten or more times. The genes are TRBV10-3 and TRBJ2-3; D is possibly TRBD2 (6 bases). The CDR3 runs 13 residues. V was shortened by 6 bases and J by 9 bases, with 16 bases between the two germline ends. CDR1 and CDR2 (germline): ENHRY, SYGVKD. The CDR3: CAISDRDSSTQYF. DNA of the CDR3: TGTGCCATCAGCGATAGGGACTCCTCAACGCAGTATTTT.

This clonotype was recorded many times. The CDR3 DNA sequence: TGTGCCAGCAGTTTTCGGTCTTATAATGAAAAACTGTTTTTT. Its translation: CASSFRSYNEKLFF. This rearrangement joins TRBV6-5 to TRBJ1-4; D is undetermined. The CDR3 covers 14 residues. Per germline, CDR1 MNHEY and CDR2 SVGAGI. Trimming removed 4 bases from V and 4 bases from J, with 10 bases in between.

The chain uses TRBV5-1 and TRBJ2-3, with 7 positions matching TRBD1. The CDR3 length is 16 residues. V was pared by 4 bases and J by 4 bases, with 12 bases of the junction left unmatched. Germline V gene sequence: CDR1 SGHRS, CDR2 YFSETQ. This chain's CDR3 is CASSNRQGLLPDTQYF. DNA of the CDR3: TGCGCCAGCAGCAACCGACAGGGCCTTCTCCCAGATACGCAGTATTTT.

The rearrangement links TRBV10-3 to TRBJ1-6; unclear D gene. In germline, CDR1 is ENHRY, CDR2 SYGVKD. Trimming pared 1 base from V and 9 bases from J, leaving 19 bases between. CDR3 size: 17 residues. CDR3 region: CAISELGGGGSASPLHF. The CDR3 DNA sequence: TGTGCCATCAGTGAGTTGGGAGGTGGAGGGAGCGCTTCACCCCTCCACTTT.

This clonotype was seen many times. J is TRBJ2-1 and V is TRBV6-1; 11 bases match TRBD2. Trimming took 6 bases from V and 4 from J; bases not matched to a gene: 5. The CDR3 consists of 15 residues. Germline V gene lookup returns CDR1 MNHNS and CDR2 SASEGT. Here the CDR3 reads CASRISGGGYNEQFF. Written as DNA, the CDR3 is TGTGCCAGCAGGATTAGCGGGGGGGGTTACAATGAGCAGTTCTTC.

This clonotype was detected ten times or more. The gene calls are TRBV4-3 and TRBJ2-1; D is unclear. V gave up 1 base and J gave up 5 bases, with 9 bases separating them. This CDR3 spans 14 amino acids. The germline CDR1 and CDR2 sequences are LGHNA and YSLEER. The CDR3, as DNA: TGCGCCAGCAGCCAAGGCCAGTCGGACAATGAGCAGTTCTTC. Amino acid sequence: CASSQGQSDNEQFF.

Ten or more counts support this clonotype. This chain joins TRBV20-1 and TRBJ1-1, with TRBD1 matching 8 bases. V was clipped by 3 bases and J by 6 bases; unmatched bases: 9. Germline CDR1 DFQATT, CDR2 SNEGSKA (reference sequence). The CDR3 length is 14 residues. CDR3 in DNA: TGCAGTGCTAGGCTGCAGGGGGCGAGGGCTGAAGCTTTCTTT. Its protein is CSARLQGARAEAFF.

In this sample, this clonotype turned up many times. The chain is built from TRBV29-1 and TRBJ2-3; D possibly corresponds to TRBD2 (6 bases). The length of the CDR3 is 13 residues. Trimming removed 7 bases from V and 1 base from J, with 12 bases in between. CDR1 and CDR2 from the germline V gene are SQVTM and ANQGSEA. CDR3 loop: CSAMPGGTDTQYF. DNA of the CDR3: TGCAGCGCTATGCCGGGGGGCACAGATACGCAGTATTTT.

CDR3 protein: CASSAASNYGYTF. Written as DNA, the CDR3 is TGTGCCAGCAGCGCCGCGTCTAACTATGGCTACACCTTC. This chain links TRBV7-2 with TRBJ1-2; no definite D call. This CDR3 has 13 amino acids. Trimming removed 5 bases at V and 0 bases at J, with 7 bases between. Per germline, CDR1 SGHTA and CDR2 FQGNSA.

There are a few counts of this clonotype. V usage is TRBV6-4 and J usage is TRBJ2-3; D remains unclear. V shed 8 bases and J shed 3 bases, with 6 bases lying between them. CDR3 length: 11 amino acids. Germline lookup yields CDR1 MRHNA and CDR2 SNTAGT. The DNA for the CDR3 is TGTGCCAGCGGCAGAACAGATACGCAGTATTTT. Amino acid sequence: CASGRTDTQYF.

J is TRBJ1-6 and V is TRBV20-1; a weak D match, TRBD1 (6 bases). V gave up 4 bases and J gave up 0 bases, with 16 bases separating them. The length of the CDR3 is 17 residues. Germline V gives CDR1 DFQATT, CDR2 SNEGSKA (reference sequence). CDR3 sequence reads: CSAKDRLRSSYNSPLHF. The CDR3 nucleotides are TGCAGTGCTAAAGACAGGTTACGCAGCTCCTATAATTCACCCCTCCACTTT.

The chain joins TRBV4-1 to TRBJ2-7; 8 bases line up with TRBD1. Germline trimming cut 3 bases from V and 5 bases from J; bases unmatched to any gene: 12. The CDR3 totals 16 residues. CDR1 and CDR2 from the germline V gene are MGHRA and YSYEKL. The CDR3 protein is CASSQAGTGQPHEQYF. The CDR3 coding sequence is TGCGCCAGCAGCCAGGCTGGGACAGGTCAACCGCACGAGCAGTACTTC.